This record looks at one T cell receptor (beta chain) sequence and its context. The source of the sample is a study of cytomegalovirus exposure and HLA in healthy donors. This CDR3 has 14 amino acids. CDR1 and CDR2 from the germline V gene are PRHDT and FYEKMQ (reference sequence). J was trimmed by 7 bases and V by 5 bases; bases with no gene match: 7. In the PCR, 60 Vbeta and 13 Jbeta primers were used. The table came from immunoSEQ multiplex PCR; TCRdb's copy has only in-frame clones and leaves some out. The sample shows about 120,000 clones, about four fifths of them seen only once. The sequence derives from a woman aged 40 to 50 in good health and CMV-seronegative. V gene TRBV13 combines with J gene TRBJ2-1; the match to TRBD2 covers 8 bases. The sequencing input was PBMCs. CDR3 protein: CASSPLRGANEQFF. In DNA, the CDR3 is TGTGCCAGCAGCCCGCTGCGGGGGGCAAATGAGCAGTTCTTC. Drawing the rest from reference TRBV13 and TRBJ2-1, the complete variable domain is AAGVIQSPRHLIKEKRETATLKCYPIPRHDTVYWYQQGPGQDPQFLISFYEKMQSDKGSIPDRFSAQQFSDYHSELNMSSLELGDSALYFCASSPLRGANEQFFGPGTRLTVL.